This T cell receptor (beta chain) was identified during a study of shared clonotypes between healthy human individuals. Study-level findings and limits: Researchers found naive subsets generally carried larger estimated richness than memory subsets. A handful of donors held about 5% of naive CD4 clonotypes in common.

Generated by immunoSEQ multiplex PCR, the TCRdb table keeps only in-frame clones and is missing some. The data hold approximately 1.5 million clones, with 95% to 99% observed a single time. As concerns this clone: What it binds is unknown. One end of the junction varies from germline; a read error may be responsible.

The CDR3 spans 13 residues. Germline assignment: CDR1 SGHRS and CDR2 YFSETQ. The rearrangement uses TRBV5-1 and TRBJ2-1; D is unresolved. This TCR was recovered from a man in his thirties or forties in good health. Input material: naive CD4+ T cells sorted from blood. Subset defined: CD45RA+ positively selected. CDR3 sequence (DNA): TGCGCCAGCCGAACGGTAACCTACACTGAGCAGTTCTTC. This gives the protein CASRTVTYTEQFF.